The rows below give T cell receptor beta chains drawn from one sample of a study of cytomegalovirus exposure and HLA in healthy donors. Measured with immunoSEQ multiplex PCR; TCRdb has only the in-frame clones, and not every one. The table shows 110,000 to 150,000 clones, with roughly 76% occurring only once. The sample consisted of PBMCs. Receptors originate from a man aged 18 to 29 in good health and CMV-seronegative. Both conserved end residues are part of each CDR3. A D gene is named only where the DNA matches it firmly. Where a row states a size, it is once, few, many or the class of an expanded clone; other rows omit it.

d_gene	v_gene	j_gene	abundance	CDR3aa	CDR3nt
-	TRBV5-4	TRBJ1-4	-	CASSTGTPNEKLFF	TGTGCCAGCAGCACAGGGACACCGAATGAAAAACTGTTTTTT
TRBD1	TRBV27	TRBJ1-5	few	CASSHHRGPQHF	TGTGCCAGCAGTCACCACAGGGGGCCCCAGCATTTT
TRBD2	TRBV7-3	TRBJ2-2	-	CASSLGTSGGGTGELFF	TGTGCCAGCAGCTTAGGGACTAGCGGAGGCGGGACCGGGGAGCTGTTTTTT
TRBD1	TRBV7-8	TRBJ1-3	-	CASTSTGPSSGNTIYF	TGTGCCAGCACCTCGACAGGGCCAAGCTCTGGAAACACCATATATTTT
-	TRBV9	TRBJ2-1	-	CASSGAGTSFNEQFF	TGTGCCAGCAGCGGAGCCGGGACTTCCTTCAATGAGCAGTTCTTC
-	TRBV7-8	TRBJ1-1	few	CASSFGIGAMNTEAFF	TGTGCCAGCAGCTTTGGTATTGGGGCTATGAACACTGAAGCTTTCTTT
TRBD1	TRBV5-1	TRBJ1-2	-	CASSLGPGQGFSVGSRGYTF	TGCGCCAGCAGCTTGGGCCCGGGACAGGGTTTCAGTGTGGGCTCGCGCGGCTACACCTTC
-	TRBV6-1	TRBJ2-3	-	CASSYTRGPDTQYF	TGTGCCAGCAGTTATACCAGGGGCCCAGATACGCAGTATTTT
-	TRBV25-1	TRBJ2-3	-	CASSERESVRDNTDTQYF	TGTGCCAGCAGTGAGAGGGAGAGCGTACGGGACAACACAGATACGCAGTATTTT
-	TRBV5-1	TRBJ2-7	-	CASSLDSLSYEQYF	TGCGCCAGCAGCTTGGATAGCCTATCCTACGAGCAGTACTTC
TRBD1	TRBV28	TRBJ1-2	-	CASSRDRVYGYTF	TGTGCCAGCAGTCGGGACAGGGTTTATGGCTACACCTTC
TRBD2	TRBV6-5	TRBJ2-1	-	CASSYSAGAVGEQFF	TGTGCCAGCAGTTACTCGGCGGGAGCTGTTGGTGAGCAGTTCTTC
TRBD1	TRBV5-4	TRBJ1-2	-	CASSSAGTGYYGYTF	TGTGCCAGCAGCTCAGCCGGGACAGGGTACTATGGCTACACCTTC
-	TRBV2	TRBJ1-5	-	CASNGGGYSNQPQHF	TGTGCCAGCAATGGGGGGGGGTATAGCAATCAGCCCCAGCATTTT
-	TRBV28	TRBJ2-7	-	CASGPGTPSYEQYF	TGTGCCAGCGGACCCGGGACTCCTTCCTACGAGCAGTACTTC
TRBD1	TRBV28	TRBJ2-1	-	CASRIGQVFSSYNEQFF	TGTGCCAGCAGAATAGGACAGGTTTTCAGCTCCTACAATGAGCAGTTCTTC
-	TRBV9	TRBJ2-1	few	CASSGFSDNEQFF	TGTGCCAGCAGCGGGTTTAGCGACAATGAGCAGTTCTTC
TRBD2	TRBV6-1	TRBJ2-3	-	CASSGSWTSGSTDTQYF	TGTGCCAGCAGTGGTTCATGGACTAGCGGGAGTACAGATACGCAGTATTTT
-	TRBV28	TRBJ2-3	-	CASTKRQFDADTQYF	TGTGCCAGCACGAAAAGACAGTTTGACGCAGATACGCAGTATTTT
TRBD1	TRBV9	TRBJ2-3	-	CASSAGDLQGASTDTQYF	TGTGCCAGCAGCGCGGGAGATCTACAGGGGGCTAGCACAGATACGCAGTATTTT
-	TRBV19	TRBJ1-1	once	CASSWDSTGEAFF	TGTGCCAGTAGTTGGGATTCGACAGGTGAAGCTTTCTTT
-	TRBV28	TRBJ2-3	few	CASGLQSSTDTQYF	TGTGCCAGCGGGCTTCAGTCTAGCACAGATACGCAGTATTTT
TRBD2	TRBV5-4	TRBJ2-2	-	CASSSEGLAGGLVGELFF	TGTGCCAGCAGCTCCGAGGGACTCGCGGGGGGGCTTGTCGGGGAGCTGTTTTTT
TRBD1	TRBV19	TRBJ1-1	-	CASRVGQANTEAFF	TGTGCCAGTAGGGTCGGACAGGCGAACACTGAAGCTTTCTTT
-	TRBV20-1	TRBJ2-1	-	CSARYGEEQFF	TGCAGTGCTAGATACGGAGAAGAGCAGTTCTTC
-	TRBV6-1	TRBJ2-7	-	CASSEAGQPLYEQYF	TGTGCCAGCAGTGAAGCAGGACAGCCACTCTACGAGCAGTACTTC
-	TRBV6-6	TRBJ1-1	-	CASSYPEGNTEAFF	TGTGCCAGCAGTTATCCGGAGGGTAACACTGAAGCTTTCTTT
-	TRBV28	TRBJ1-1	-	CASTTQEGSNTEAFF	TGTGCCAGCACCACGCAAGAGGGCAGCAACACTGAAGCTTTCTTT
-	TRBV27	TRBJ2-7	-	CASSIQGSYEQYF	TGTGCCAGCAGCATCCAGGGCTCCTACGAGCAGTACTTC
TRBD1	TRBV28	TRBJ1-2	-	CASSTTRGQGAPVGGYTF	TGTGCCAGCAGTACAACTCGGGGACAGGGGGCGCCGGTCGGCGGCTACACCTTC
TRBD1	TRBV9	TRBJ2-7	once	CASSILGQEPAYEQYF	TGTGCCAGCAGCATACTGGGACAGGAGCCGGCCTACGAGCAGTACTTC
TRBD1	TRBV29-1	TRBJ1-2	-	CSVHLDRGYGYTF	TGCAGCGTCCACTTAGACAGGGGCTATGGCTACACCTTC
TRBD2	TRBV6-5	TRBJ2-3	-	CASSLLAGVVVDTQYF	TGTGCCAGCAGTTTACTAGCGGGAGTTGTGGTGGATACGCAGTATTTT
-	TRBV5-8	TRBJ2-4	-	CASSLGAAKNIQYF	TGTGCCAGCAGCTTGGGGGCAGCCAAAAACATTCAGTACTTC
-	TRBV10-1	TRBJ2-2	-	CASSENFPGELFF	TGCGCCAGCAGTGAGAACTTCCCCGGGGAGCTGTTTTTT
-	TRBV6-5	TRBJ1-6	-	CASSYGGGQNSPLHF	TGTGCCAGCAGCTACGGGGGAGGGCAGAATTCACCCCTCCACTTT
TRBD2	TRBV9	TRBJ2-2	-	CASSTRTSGDANTGELFF	TGTGCCAGCAGCACTCGGACTAGCGGCGACGCGAACACCGGGGAGCTGTTTTTT
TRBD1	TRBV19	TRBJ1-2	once	CASSIMGQSSDGYTF	TGTGCCAGTAGTATAATGGGACAGTCGTCCGATGGCTACACCTTC
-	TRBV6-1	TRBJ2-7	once	CASSEYEGDYAREQYF	TGTGCCAGCAGTGAATATGAGGGGGATTACGCCCGCGAGCAGTACTTC
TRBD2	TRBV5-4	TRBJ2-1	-	CASSLWGRGGPDEQFF	TGTGCCAGCAGCTTGTGGGGGCGGGGGGGCCCTGATGAGCAGTTCTTC
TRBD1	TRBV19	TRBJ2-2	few	CASSPRDRGTYFKNTGELFF	TGTGCCAGTAGTCCCCGGGACAGGGGGACCTATTTCAAGAACACCGGGGAGCTGTTTTTT
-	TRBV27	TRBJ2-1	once	CASSLFSSPINEQFF	TGTGCCAGCAGTTTATTCTCTAGCCCCATCAATGAGCAGTTCTTC
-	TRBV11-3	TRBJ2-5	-	CASSLTSGQETQYF	TGTGCCAGCAGCTTAACTAGTGGCCAAGAGACCCAGTACTTC
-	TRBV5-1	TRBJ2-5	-	CASSWRGLLTGETQYF	TGCGCCAGCAGCTGGAGGGGCTTACTTACCGGAGAGACCCAGTACTTC
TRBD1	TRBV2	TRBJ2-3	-	CASIRTGGFTDTQYF	TGTGCCAGCATTCGGACAGGGGGCTTCACAGATACGCAGTATTTT
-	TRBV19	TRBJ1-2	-	CASSIVSSPGYGYTF	TGTGCCAGTAGTATAGTGTCGAGTCCAGGCTATGGCTACACCTTC
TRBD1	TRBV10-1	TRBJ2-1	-	CASPGTGEDEQFF	TGCGCCAGCCCCGGGACAGGGGAAGATGAGCAGTTCTTC
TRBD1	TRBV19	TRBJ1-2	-	CASGPGQTYYGYTF	TGTGCCAGCGGACCGGGACAGACGTACTATGGCTACACCTTC
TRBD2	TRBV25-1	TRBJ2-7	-	CASRHTGTNEQYF	TGTGCCAGCAGACACACCGGGACTAATGAGCAGTACTTC
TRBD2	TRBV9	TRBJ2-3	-	CASSYSGGSTDTQYF	TGTGCCAGCAGCTATAGCGGGGGGAGCACAGATACGCAGTATTTT
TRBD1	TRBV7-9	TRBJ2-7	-	CASRGTGASSYEQYF	TGTGCCAGCAGAGGGACAGGGGCCAGCTCCTACGAGCAGTACTTC
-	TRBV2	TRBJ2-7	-	CASSELEGYYEQYF	TGTGCCAGCAGTGAACTAGAGGGCTACTACGAGCAGTACTTC
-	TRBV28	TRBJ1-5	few	CASSSGHSNQPQHF	TGTGCCAGCAGTTCAGGACATAGCAATCAGCCCCAGCATTTT